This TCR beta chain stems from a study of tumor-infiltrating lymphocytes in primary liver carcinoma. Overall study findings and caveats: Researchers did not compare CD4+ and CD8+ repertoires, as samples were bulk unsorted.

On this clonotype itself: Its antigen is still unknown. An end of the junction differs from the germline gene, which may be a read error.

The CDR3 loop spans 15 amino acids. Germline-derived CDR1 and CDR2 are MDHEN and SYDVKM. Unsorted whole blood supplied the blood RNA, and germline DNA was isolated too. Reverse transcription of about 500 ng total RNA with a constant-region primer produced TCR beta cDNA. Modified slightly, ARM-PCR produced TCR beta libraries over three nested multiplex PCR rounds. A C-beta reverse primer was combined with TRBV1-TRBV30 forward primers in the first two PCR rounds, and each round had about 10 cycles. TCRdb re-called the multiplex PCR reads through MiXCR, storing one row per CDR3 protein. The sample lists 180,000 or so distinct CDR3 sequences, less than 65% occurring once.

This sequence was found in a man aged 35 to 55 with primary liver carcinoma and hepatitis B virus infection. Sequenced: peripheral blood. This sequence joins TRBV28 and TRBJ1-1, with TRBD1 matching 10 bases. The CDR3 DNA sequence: TGTACCAGCAGAGTCTTGACAGGGGGCGGGTCTGAAGCTTTCTTT. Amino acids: CTSRVLTGGGSEAFF.